The TCR beta chain under discussion was sequenced for a study of T-cell memory formation after mild COVID-19. Germline CDR1 reads MGHRA; CDR2 reads YSYEKL. The CDR3 spans 16 residues. Trimming pared 0 bases from V and 4 bases from J, leaving 16 bases between. This clonotype was seen only a few times. No antigen is known for it. MiXCR, run by TCRdb on the 5' RACE reads, gives a single entry per CDR3 protein. The table has fewer than 500,000 distinct CDR3 sequences, around 27% seen once. Broader study findings: Contracting CD8+ clones were enriched in EMRA, CD4+ mainly in CM and EM.

The chain recombines TRBV4-1 with TRBJ2-7; D not resolved. The sample taken for sequencing was PBMCs or a T cell subset sorted from them (not recorded which). This receptor was obtained from an adult woman who had mild COVID-19 (a few samples of this study predate the infection). Cell type and time point are not known. The CDR3 loop reads CASSQEPYAKGYEQYF. DNA for the CDR3: TGCGCCAGCAGCCAAGAACCCTATGCCAAGGGATACGAGCAGTACTTC.